This TCR beta chain was retrieved from a study of blood T cell repertoires in COVID-19. Study background: Samples came from the United States, Italy and Spain, spanning acute and convalescent COVID-19.

The CDR3 spans 15 residues. Germline CDR1 reads SGHNT; CDR2 reads YYREEE (reference sequence). The V gene lost 5 bases and the J gene lost 4 bases, with 18 bases spanning the gap. Using immunoSEQ multiplex PCR, the repertoire was profiled, and TCRdb retains in-frame clones only, with some absent. Among about 310,000 clones, under 90% were seen once, and the ten largest hold less than 3.5%. During active infection, Seattle patients enrolled and were then monitored through disease. The chain combines TRBV5-4 with TRBJ1-1, with a tentative D call TRBD1 (6 bases). The receptor's source is a young woman with COVID-19, enrolled during active disease. The sequencing sample was made of peripheral blood. In DNA, the CDR3 is TGTGCCAGCAGGACTCGGACGGCAGGGGCCACTGAAGCTTTCTTT. It encodes CASRTRTAGATEAFF.